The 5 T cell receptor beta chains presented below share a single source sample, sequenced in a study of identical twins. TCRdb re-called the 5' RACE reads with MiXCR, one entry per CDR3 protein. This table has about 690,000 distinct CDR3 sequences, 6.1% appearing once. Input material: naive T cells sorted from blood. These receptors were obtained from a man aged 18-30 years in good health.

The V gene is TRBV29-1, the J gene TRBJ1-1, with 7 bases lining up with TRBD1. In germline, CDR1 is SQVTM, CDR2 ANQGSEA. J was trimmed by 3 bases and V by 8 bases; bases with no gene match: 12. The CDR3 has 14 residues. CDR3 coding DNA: TGCAGCCAGTCGGGGAGGGGGCAGGACACTGAAGCTTTCTTT. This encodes CSQSGRGQDTEAFF.

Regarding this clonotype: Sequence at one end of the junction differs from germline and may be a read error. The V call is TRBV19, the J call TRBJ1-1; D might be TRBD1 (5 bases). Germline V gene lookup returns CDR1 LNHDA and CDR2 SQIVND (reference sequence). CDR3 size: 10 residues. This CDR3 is CASMGEAPTF. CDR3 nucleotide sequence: TGTGCCAGTATGGGGGAGGCCCCAACTTTT.

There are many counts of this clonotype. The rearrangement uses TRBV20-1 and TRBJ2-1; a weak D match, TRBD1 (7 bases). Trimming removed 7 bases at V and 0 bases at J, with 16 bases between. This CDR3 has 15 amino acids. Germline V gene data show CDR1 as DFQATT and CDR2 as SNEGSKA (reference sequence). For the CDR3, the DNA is TGCAGTGTTGCGGGACAGACCCACTCCTACAATGAGCAGTTCTTC. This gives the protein CSVAGQTHSYNEQFF.

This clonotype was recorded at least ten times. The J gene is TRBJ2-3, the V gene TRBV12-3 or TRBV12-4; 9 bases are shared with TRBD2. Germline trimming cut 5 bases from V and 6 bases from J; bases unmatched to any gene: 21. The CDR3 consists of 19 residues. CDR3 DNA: TGTGCCAGCAGTAACAAAGATCTCCTAGCGGGACAGCTAAAGGATACGCAGTATTTT. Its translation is CASSNKDLLAGQLKDTQYF.

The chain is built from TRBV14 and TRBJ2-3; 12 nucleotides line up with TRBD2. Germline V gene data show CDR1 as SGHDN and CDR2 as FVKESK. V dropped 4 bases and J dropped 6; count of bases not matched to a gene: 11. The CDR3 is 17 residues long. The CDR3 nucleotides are TGTGCCAGCAGCCCTCACGTGACTAGCGGGAGAACGGATACGCAGTATTTT. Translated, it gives CASSPHVTSGRTDTQYF.